The entry below gives a single TCR beta chain sequence along with its context. The antigen it binds to is not known. Read coverage stops 3 residues before the CDR3 terminus; the germline J gene supplies the remainder. The CDR3 measures 17 amino acids from cysteine to phenylalanine. The DNA has 42 bases, all within the CDR3, and is read from base 1. The data belong to a study of T cells in women clearing cervical HPV infection (dated by TCRdb to 2016 to 2019). Describing the broader study: The cases were 25 women with histologically confirmed HPV16-related CIN3 or worse, and 2 of those women had invasive cancers. HLA typing was available for only a few women, so HLA type could not be excluded as a confounder. Nested within Costa Rica's Guanacaste HPV Natural History Study, an exploratory proof-of-principle case-control study compared TCR repertoires across cervical HPV16 outcomes. As quality controls, five blinded duplicates were added to each group, bringing the total to 60 or so samples made up of 50 or so participants and about ten replicates. Cases had a median age of about 34 years and controls had a median age of 38, with no significant differences in baseline characteristics. Cases were matched to controls by age within five years and by the year the sample was collected. Case blood was taken at the visit when the lesion was first identified, whereas control blood was taken when infection was no longer detected. The parent cohort enrolled 10,049 women aged 18 or older in Guanacaste, Costa Rica, in 1993 to 1994 and followed the women for around seven years. Among cases, blood sampling came a median of approximately 150 days after lesion detection, with an interquartile range of 90 to 200 days. The controls were fewer than 30 women whose single incident HPV16 infection cleared within 12 months with no development of precancer or cancer. Broad study findings and their caveats: Across sequencing depths, CIN3+ cases showed significantly higher TCR repertoire richness than controls, but evenness did not differ between the groups. Because T-cell numbers per sample were unknown, differences in richness could reflect varying T-cell content rather than repertoire biology. Random forest classifiers that combined richness and V gene abundances separated cases from controls with an estimated AUC of around 0.8. The cross-sectional design could not show whether the associations came before the infection or were a result of it, and neither effector/memory subsets nor HPV-specific T cells were isolated. Lower TRBV6-7 relative abundance was observed in cases than in controls (around 0.1% versus 0.15%; Bonferroni P = 0.0008).

Every participant had a single incident cervical HPV16 infection, and women with prevalent HPV16 infections were excluded. Cervical HPV DNA was detected with MY09/MY11 PCR, and genotyping was done by dot-blot hybridization. Around 16 mL of heparinized blood were centrifuged, and the buffy coat was aliquoted, frozen at -30°C, then stored at -80°C. Genomic DNA was extracted from buffy coat specimens using QIAGEN kits. TCR beta CDR3 regions were amplified by multiplex PCR from an average of about 1.1 ug genomic DNA per sample using the immunoSEQ assay. Primer bias was corrected in the assay by using a complete synthetic TCR repertoire to establish an amplification baseline. The amplicons were sequenced using the Illumina platform. In the source study's methods: Sequence errors were corrected by clustering with frequency ratios and a modified nearest-neighbor algorithm, and the sequences were then analyzed in the immunoSEQ Analyzer using IMGT gene definitions. At each rarefaction depth, TCR richness and evenness were averaged across 20 rarefaction repeats, and any sample with fewer sequences than the depth was left out. Relative abundances of V, D and J genes were compared between groups using Wilcoxon rank sum tests, with FDR correction applied. Blinded duplicates gave an intraclass correlation of roughly 95% for TCR richness and an average of about 76% across some 69 gene segments. TCRdb limited this immuneACCESS table to in-frame rearrangements with V and J called. A share of clones is missing; checked studies link under half to unresolved V genes, and the rest is unexplained. V and J calls and clone size follow that table, whereas D and trimming were derived from the DNA. The table kept for this sample lists roughly 20,000 clones. The ten largest clones add up to roughly 4.9% of the sample.

This TCR came from a woman between 18 and 75 years old with a cervical HPV16 infection that either progressed to CIN3+ or cleared (not recorded which). In this chain, TRBV12-3 or TRBV12-4 is recombined with TRBJ1-2; 9 junctional bases match TRBD1. Sequencing was done on a sample of blood buffy coat. CDR3 bases read: TGTGCCAGCAGTTCCCCATGGGGGTGGAGGGACAGGGAGACC. It encodes CASSSPWGWRDRET. The whole CDR3 reads CASSSPWGWRDRETYTF.